This TCR beta chain was profiled in a study of a mutant IDH1 vaccine in newly diagnosed glioma. This CDR3 contains 16 residues. In germline, CDR1 is SGHAT, CDR2 FQNNGV. V lost 0 bases to trimming and J lost 0 bases, with 6 bases between them. Libraries were prepared by immunoSEQ multiplex PCR; TCRdb keeps only in-frame clonotypes and omits some of them. The table records 75,000 to 100,000 clones, 85% to 90% of them present only once. The time point here: baseline, week 1 (first vaccination visit). Treatment: pre-vaccination baseline after standard-of-care therapy. The input for sequencing was PBMCs, taken from a glioma patient treated with radiotherapy, temozolomide or both. This TCR derives from a woman aged 50 to 60 with glioma. This chain uses TRBV11-2 with TRBJ1-6; no definite D call. CDR3 in DNA: TGTGCCAGCAGCTTAGATGGAAGCTCCTATAATTCACCCCTCCACTTT. Protein product: CASSLDGSSYNSPLHF.